Listed here are 25 T cell receptor beta chains from one sample, sequenced in a study of shared clonotypes between healthy human individuals. The assay was immunoSEQ multiplex PCR, and TCRdb's table has in-frame clones only and misses some. The data contain a few million clones, over 90% of them singletons. The sample consisted of naive CD4+ T cells from PBMCs. As for subset: CD45RA+ positively selected. Receptors originate from a man between 18 and 35 years old in good health. Some clones in this sample may be carry-over from other donors' samples.

Of note for this clone: Within the sample, other DNA sequences also encode this same CDR3. The rearrangement uses TRBV6-5 and TRBJ2-1; maybe TRBD1 (5 bases). The length of the CDR3 is 13 residues. The germline V gene has CDR1 MNHEY and CDR2 SVGAGI. The V and J ends lost 10 bases and 0 bases respectively, with 10 bases between them. The CDR3 DNA follows: TGTGCCATCCGACAGAGCTCCTACAATGAGCAGTTCTTC. It codes for CAIRQSSYNEQFF.

A note on this clone: Within the sample, other DNA sequences also encode this same CDR3. The chain combines TRBV19 with TRBJ2-7; 7 bases map to TRBD1. Germline V lookup: CDR1 LNHDA, CDR2 SQIVND (reference sequence). CDR3 length equals 14 residues. V gave up 3 bases and J gave up 0 bases; unmatched junction bases: 2. In DNA form, the CDR3 reads TGTGCCAGTAGTATTAGGGACAGCTCCTACGAGCAGTACTTC. It is translated as CASSIRDSSYEQYF.

This chain links TRBV9 with TRBJ1-1; 7 positions agree with TRBD1. The V gene end was trimmed by 4 bases and the J gene end by 0 bases; junction bases not matched to a gene: 3. This CDR3 has 14 residues. CDR1 and CDR2 (germline): SGDLS, YYNGEE. The CDR3 is CASSKGQMNTEAFF. CDR3 coding DNA: TGTGCCAGCAGCAAGGGACAGATGAACACTGAAGCTTTCTTT.

V and J are TRBV6-1 and TRBJ1-3; D is unclear. This CDR3 region has 13 residues. CDR1 is MNHNS, CDR2 SASEGT, per germline. V gave up 8 bases and J gave up 4 bases, with 12 bases separating them. The CDR3 nucleotides read TGTGCCAGCGTAATCGTCGAGGGAAACACCATATATTTT. Encoded protein: CASVIVEGNTIYF.

V and J are TRBV28 and TRBJ2-3; TRBD2 matches 8 bases. CDR3 size: 17 residues. J gave up 2 bases and V 8 bases, and 15 bases lay outside the gene matches. Germline assignment: CDR1 MDHEN and CDR2 SYDVKM. CDR3 DNA: TGTGCCAGCCCCCCAGGCCTAGCGGGCCCCCCCACAGATACGCAGTATTTT. It codes for CASPPGLAGPPTDTQYF.

The chain links TRBV27 to TRBJ1-4, with 8 positions matching TRBD1. In germline, CDR1 is MNHEY, CDR2 SMNVEV (reference sequence). The CDR3 sequence is 16 residues long. The V and J ends lost 4 bases and 7 bases, in that order; junction bases with no gene match: 11. The CDR3 spells CASSYRRTGPGEKLFF. The CDR3 coding sequence is TGTGCCAGCAGTTACAGGAGGACAGGGCCGGGTGAAAAACTGTTTTTT.

The CDR3 nucleotides read TGTGCCAGCAGCGCGACTAGCGGGAGATTAGGGGAGCTGTTTTTT. Protein sequence: CASSATSGRLGELFF. The gene calls are TRBV7-9 and TRBJ2-2; 12 bases fit TRBD2. CDR1 is SEHNR and CDR2 is FQNEAQ in the germline V gene (reference sequence). V lost 5 bases and J lost 8; bases outside the gene matches: 6. There are 15 residues in the CDR3.

This chain connects TRBV6-1 to TRBJ2-7, with TRBD2 matching 7 bases. The V gene end was trimmed by 4 bases and the J gene end by 1 base; junction bases not matched to a gene: 7. Germline V gives CDR1 MNHNS, CDR2 SASEGT. CDR3 length equals 15 residues. The CDR3 loop is CASSGLGTTSYEQYF. In DNA form, the CDR3 reads TGTGCCAGCAGTGGCCTCGGGACTACGTCCTACGAGCAGTACTTC.

V usage is TRBV7-3 and J usage is TRBJ2-5; TRBD1 agrees at 8 bases. After removal of 3 bases from V and 4 bases from J, the junction contained 13 bases not matched to a gene. The CDR3 consists of 17 residues. Germline V gene lookup returns CDR1 SGHTA and CDR2 FQGTGA. This CDR3 reads CASSFGFRAGGRETQYF. The CDR3 nucleotides read TGTGCCAGCAGCTTTGGGTTCCGGGCAGGGGGCCGAGAGACCCAGTACTTC.

This clone was seen more than once but under ten times. This chain joins TRBV7-2 and TRBJ1-5; D gene unclear. V lost 3 bases to trimming and J lost 5 bases, with 11 bases between them. Germline CDR1 SGHTA, CDR2 FQGNSA. The CDR3 loop spans 14 amino acids. This chain's CDR3 is CASSFLDRYQPQHF. The CDR3 nucleotides read TGTGCCAGCAGCTTTCTGGACCGGTATCAGCCCCAGCATTTT.

The gene calls are TRBV6-4 and TRBJ2-3, with TRBD2 identical over 9 bases. In germline, CDR1 is MRHNA, CDR2 SNTAGT. With 5 bases clipped from V and 4 bases from J, the junction kept 4 bases outside the gene matches. The CDR3 has 14 amino acids. CDR3 nucleotide sequence: TGTGCCAGCAGTAGCGGGAGGTGGGCAGATACGCAGTATTTT. It specifies CASSSGRWADTQYF.

The CDR3 spells CASSFIPRNTIYF. In DNA form, the CDR3 reads TGCGCCAGCAGCTTCATACCTCGAAACACCATATATTTT. V is TRBV5-1 and J is TRBJ1-3; no clear D. V lost 2 bases and J 5 bases, leaving 8 bases between the germline ends. Germline CDR1 SGHRS, CDR2 YFSETQ. The CDR3 length is 13 residues.

The chain employs TRBV29-1 and TRBJ2-1; 11 nucleotides align to TRBD1. J lost 6 bases, V lost 7 bases, and 11 bases had no gene match. The length of the CDR3 is 15 residues. Germline V CDR1 and CDR2: SQVTM, ANQGSEA. CDR3 nucleotides: TGCAGCGGGCAAGGACAGGGGGCCTTTATCAATGAGCAGTTCTTC. This gives the protein CSGQGQGAFINEQFF.

The chain uses TRBV2 and TRBJ2-1; possibly TRBD1 for D (6 bases). The V and J ends lost 0 bases and 3 bases respectively, with 12 bases between them. The length of the CDR3 is 16 residues. Germline-derived CDR1 and CDR2 are SNHLY and FYNNEI. The chain's CDR3 is CASSEAYGQSYNEQFF. The DNA for the CDR3 is TGTGCCAGCAGTGAAGCTTATGGACAGAGCTACAATGAGCAGTTCTTC.

This sequence joins TRBV7-3 and TRBJ1-2; 9 bases match TRBD1. V was clipped by 4 bases and J by 6 bases; unmatched bases: 6. The CDR3 is 14 residues long. The germline gives CDR1 SGHTA, CDR2 FQGTGA. CDR3 coding DNA: TGTGCCAGCAGCTGGACAGGGGCCGGCGATGGCTACACCTTC. This codes for CASSWTGAGDGYTF.

The V call is TRBV18, the J call TRBJ1-1; a weak D match, TRBD1 (6 bases). The length of the CDR3 is 15 residues. The ends were cut back, 2 bases at V and 0 bases at J, with 10 bases in the middle. CDR1 and CDR2 from the germline V gene are KGHSH and LQKENI. The chain's CDR3 is CASSPGGLMNTEAFF. CDR3 nucleotide sequence: TGTGCCAGCTCACCAGGGGGCCTGATGAACACTGAAGCTTTCTTT. The full variable domain, with the rest looked up from reference TRBV18 and TRBJ1-1, is NAGVMQNPRHLVRRRGQEARLRCSPMKGHSHVYWYRQLPEEGLKFMVYLQKENIIDESGMPKERFSAEFPKEGPSILRIQQVVRGDSAAYFCASSPGGLMNTEAFFGQGTRLTVV.

V and J are TRBV5-5 and TRBJ2-2; D is perhaps TRBD2 (5 bases). The V end was cut by 0 bases, the J end by 7 bases, with 13 bases between. Germline V lookup: CDR1 SGHKS, CDR2 YYEKEE (reference sequence). The CDR3 has 15 amino acids. The CDR3 coding sequence is TGTGCCAGCAGCTTGGTCCCGGGGTCGGGCGGGGAGCTGTTTTTT. Its protein product is CASSLVPGSGGELFF.

The gene calls are TRBV28 and TRBJ1-4; TRBD1 might be the D (5 bases). Germline loops: CDR1 MDHEN, CDR2 SYDVKM. The CDR3 is made up of 14 amino acids. The V end lost 7 bases, the J end lost 5 bases, and 14 bases lay between the germline ends. The CDR3 nucleotides read TGTGCCAGCACCTGGGGGGGTGGAAATGAAAAACTGTTTTTT. It is translated as CASTWGGGNEKLFF.

The chain recombines TRBV28 with TRBJ2-1; D gene unclear. Germline values: CDR1 MDHEN, CDR2 SYDVKM. The germline V and J ends were trimmed by 5 bases and 5 bases, with 10 bases remaining between them. The CDR3 runs to 13 residues. CDR3 protein: CASSLPEDNEQFF. CDR3 DNA: TGTGCCAGCAGTCTACCCGAAGACAATGAGCAGTTCTTC.

The rearrangement uses TRBV7-2 and TRBJ2-3, with unresolved D. The CDR3 runs to 11 residues. Trimming removed 1 base at V and 8 bases at J, with 4 bases between. The germline CDR1 and CDR2 sequences are SGHTA and FQGNSA. This chain's CDR3 is CASSLVSTQYF. In nucleotides, the CDR3 is TGTGCCAGCAGCTTAGTGAGTACGCAGTATTTT.

This clone was recorded only once. The chain has TRBV7-9 and TRBJ2-1, with D possibly matching TRBD1 (7 bases). The CDR3 totals 14 residues. In germline, CDR1 is SEHNR, CDR2 FQNEAQ (reference sequence). The ends were cut back, 11 bases at V and 4 bases at J, with 18 bases in the middle. In DNA form, the CDR3 reads TGTGCCGGCGAGGTAGCAGGGGGGTACAATGAGCAGTTCTTC. It specifies CAGEVAGGYNEQFF.

V and J are TRBV6-5 and TRBJ2-1, with TRBD1 identical over 9 bases. The CDR3 loop spans 15 amino acids. The V gene end was trimmed by 5 bases and the J gene end by 3 bases; junction bases not matched to a gene: 5. Germline V gene data show CDR1 as MNHEY and CDR2 as SVGAGI. The CDR3 nucleotides are TGTGCCAGCAGTAACGGACAGGGGAGCTACAATGAGCAGTTCTTC. Translating gives CASSNGQGSYNEQFF.

This chain links TRBV15 with TRBJ1-1; D gene uncertain. This CDR3 contains 12 residues. Germline assignment: CDR1 LNHNV and CDR2 YYDKDF (reference sequence). Trimming cost V 0 bases and J 12 bases, with 11 bases left between them. The CDR3 is CATSRDDGSTFF. In DNA, the CDR3 is TGTGCCACCAGCAGAGATGACGGATCCACTTTCTTT.

The chain employs TRBV28 and TRBJ1-5; weak D call: TRBD1 (5 bases). CDR1 and CDR2 (germline): MDHEN, SYDVKM. This CDR3 comprises 15 residues. V was pared by 7 bases and J by 4 bases, with 17 bases between. The CDR3 sequence: CASIPRDLSNQPQHF. The CDR3 DNA sequence: TGTGCCAGCATTCCAAGGGACCTTAGTAATCAGCCCCAGCATTTT. Full variable domain (outside the CDR3, taken from reference TRBV28 and TRBJ1-5): DVKVTQSSRYLVKRTGEKVFLECVQDMDHENMFWYRQDPGLGLRLIYFSYDVKMKEKGDIPEGYSVSREKKERFSLILESASTNQTSMYLCASIPRDLSNQPQHFGDGTRLSIL.

The chain recombines TRBV9 with TRBJ2-1; 10 bases are shared with TRBD2. With 3 bases clipped from V and 5 bases from J, the junction kept 5 bases outside the gene matches. The length of the CDR3 is 15 residues. The germline CDR1 and CDR2 sequences are SGDLS and YYNGEE. The CDR3 region is CASSGTSGIHNEQFF. The DNA for the CDR3 is TGTGCCAGCAGCGGTACTAGCGGGATACACAATGAGCAGTTCTTC. Full variable domain (rest looked up from reference TRBV9 and TRBJ2-1): DSGVTQTPKHLITATGQRVTLRCSPRSGDLSVYWYQQSLDQGLQFLIQYYNGEERAKGNILERFSAQQFPDLHSELNLSSLELGDSALYFCASSGTSGIHNEQFFGPGTRLTVL.